This passage covers 20 T cell receptor beta chains from one sample sequenced in a study of blood T cell repertoires in COVID-19. TCRdb's table, derived via immunoSEQ multiplex PCR, lists solely in-frame clones and lacks some. The sample gives roughly 68,000 clones, around 85% of which show up once; roughly 9.8% is in the top ten. Sequencing was done on a sample of peripheral blood. The receptors here all came from a woman aged 45-59 years with acute or convalescent COVID-19.

This clone turned up a few times. V usage is TRBV5-5 and J usage is TRBJ2-2, with D possibly TRBD1 on 5 matching bases. This CDR3 contains 16 residues. The V and J ends lost 2 bases and 3 bases respectively, with 14 bases between them. Looked up from germline, CDR1 is SGHKS and CDR2 is YYEKEE (reference sequence). The CDR3 DNA sequence: TGTGCCAGCAGCTTATCAGGGTACGTCGACACCGGGGAGCTGTTTTTT. Translating gives CASSLSGYVDTGELFF.

There are a few counts of this clone. CDR3 protein: CASRREVNEKLFF. The CDR3 coding sequence is TGTGCCAGCAGGAGGGAAGTTAATGAAAAACTGTTTTTT. The chain carries TRBV12-3 or TRBV12-4 and TRBJ1-4, with D unresolved. This CDR3 has 13 amino acids. V lost 6 bases and J lost 4, with 9 bases in between.

V is TRBV7-2 and J is TRBJ1-6; TRBD1 is a possible D gene (5 bases). Germline values: CDR1 SGHTA, CDR2 FQGNSA. The CDR3 is 17 amino acids. Deletions cut 1 base from V and 8 bases from J, with 18 bases between. The CDR3 reads CASSLVGVWGGDSPLHF. As DNA, the CDR3 is TGTGCCAGCAGCTTAGTTGGGGTCTGGGGGGGGGATTCACCCCTCCACTTT.

The gene calls are TRBV4-2 and TRBJ1-5, with D unclear. V gave up 0 bases and J gave up 4 bases, with 13 bases separating them. This CDR3 is 16 amino acids long. Germline lookup yields CDR1 LGHNA and CDR2 YNFKEQ. The CDR3 spells CASSQDWPAENQPQHF. The CDR3 region has the DNA TGTGCCAGCAGCCAAGATTGGCCAGCGGAAAATCAGCCCCAGCATTTT.

V usage is TRBV4-3 and J usage is TRBJ1-4; tentative D call: TRBD1 (5 bases). Germline V gives CDR1 LGHNA, CDR2 YSLEER. Trimming stripped 1 base from V and 6 bases from J, with 18 bases between. CDR3 length equals 17 residues. This CDR3 reads CASSQGGEFGGYEKLFF. DNA for the CDR3: TGCGCCAGCAGCCAAGGAGGGGAGTTCGGGGGATATGAAAAACTGTTTTTT.

This clone occurred a few times. The CDR3 loop reads CASSLMGLISYNEQFF. The CDR3 coding sequence is TGTGCCAGCAGCCTCATGGGACTCATCTCCTACAATGAGCAGTTCTTC. This chain links TRBV7-9 with TRBJ2-1; D might be TRBD2 (6 bases). The V gene's germline CDR1 is SEHNR and CDR2 FQNEAQ (reference sequence). CDR3 length equals 16 residues. The V gene lost 5 bases and the J gene lost 0 bases, with 14 bases spanning the gap. The entire variable domain, with the rest obtained from reference TRBV7-9 and TRBJ2-1, is as follows: DTGVSQNPRHKITKRGQNVTFRCDPISEHNRLYWYRQTLGQGPEFLTYFQNEAQLEKSRLLSDRFSAERPKGSFSTLEIQRTEQGDSAMYLCASSLMGLISYNEQFFGPGTRLTVL.

The rearrangement uses TRBV5-3 and TRBJ1-5; D possibly corresponds to TRBD1 (6 bases). TRBV5-3 is given ORF status, its function remaining uncertain. This CDR3 is built from 16 residues. The V gene lost 0 bases and the J gene lost 4 bases, with 14 bases spanning the gap. Written as DNA, the CDR3 is TGTGCCAGAAGCTTGGTGCACCGGGACACTAATCAGCCCCAGCATTTT. This encodes CARSLVHRDTNQPQHF.

The V call is TRBV6-5, the J call TRBJ1-5; D is perhaps TRBD1 (6 bases). Germline CDR1 reads MNHEY; CDR2 reads SVGAGI. The germline V and J ends were trimmed by 5 bases and 0 bases, with 11 bases remaining between them. This CDR3 has 15 amino acids. DNA for the CDR3: TGTGCCAGCAGTAAACAGGGCCTTAGCAATCAGCCCCAGCATTTT. Translating it yields CASSKQGLSNQPQHF.

As regards this clone: This same CDR3 is encoded by further DNA sequences in the sample. This chain joins TRBV5-1 and TRBJ2-5, with D hard to call. Germline-derived CDR1 and CDR2 are SGHRS and YFSETQ. Trimming left V 0 bases short and J 1 base short, with 7 bases between. The CDR3 sequence is 14 residues long. For the CDR3, the DNA is TGCGCCAGCAGCTTGGTGGGCCCCCAAGAGACCCAGTACTTC. Translation: CASSLVGPQETQYF.

CDR3 sequence: CSGSGTNKGTGELFF. The CDR3 DNA is TGCAGCGGATCCGGGACTAACAAAGGGACCGGGGAGCTGTTTTTT. The chain employs TRBV29-1 and TRBJ2-2; TRBD2 agrees at 7 bases. CDR3 length equals 15 residues. CDR1 is SQVTM, CDR2 ANQGSEA, per germline. V lost 7 bases to trimming and J lost 5 bases; unmatched junction nucleotides: 13.

The gene calls are TRBV10-3 and TRBJ1-2; the D is unclear. V shed 9 bases and J shed 0 bases, with 11 bases lying between them. Germline V lookup: CDR1 ENHRY, CDR2 SYGVKD. The CDR3 runs to 13 residues. This CDR3 reads CAISGEANYGYTF. In DNA form, the CDR3 reads TGTGCCATTTCGGGAGAGGCTAACTATGGCTACACCTTC.

The rearrangement uses TRBV27 and TRBJ2-2; a weak D match, TRBD1 (6 bases). CDR1 and CDR2 from the germline V gene are MNHEY and SMNVEV (reference sequence). V lost 6 bases to trimming and J lost 8 bases, with 13 bases between them. The CDR3 consists of 13 residues. The CDR3 sequence is CASRGMGTGELFF. CDR3 in DNA: TGTGCCAGCAGGGGGATGGGGACAGGGGAGCTGTTTTTT.

The chain couples TRBV6-7 to TRBJ2-5; TRBD2 matches 7 bases. TRBV6-7 is known as an ORF, though its function is uncertain. J lost 5 bases, V lost 5 bases, and 11 bases had no gene match. This CDR3 spans 15 amino acids. CDR3 protein: CASSPEGRAWETQYF. The DNA of the CDR3 is TGTGCCAGCAGTCCCGAAGGGAGGGCTTGGGAGACCCAGTACTTC.

This clone was observed a single time. The chain has TRBV24-1 and TRBJ2-5, with D perhaps matching TRBD2 (7 bases). The V end was cut by 3 bases, the J end by 4 bases, with 20 bases between. CDR1 is KGHDR, CDR2 SFDVKD, per germline. This CDR3 region has 17 residues. CDR3 DNA: TGTGCCACCAGTGATCCGGGGGCGGGGGCCCGAGGAGAGACCCAGTACTTC. Amino acids: CATSDPGAGARGETQYF.

The sample holds a few counts of this clone. This chain uses TRBV5-3 with TRBJ2-1; 8 nucleotides line up with TRBD2. TRBV5-3 is reported as an ORF; its role is uncertain. The CDR3 is 15 amino acids. V trimming: 5 bases; J trimming: 0 bases; junction bases outside the gene matches: 4. CDR3: CARRTTSVSYNEQFF. In nucleotides, the CDR3 is TGTGCCAGAAGAACGACTAGCGTCTCCTACAATGAGCAGTTCTTC.

The chain couples TRBV3-1 (or the pseudogene TRBV3-2) to TRBJ1-1; possibly TRBD1 for D (5 bases). The CDR3 length is 15 residues. Trimming cost V 0 bases and J 6 bases, with 14 bases left between them. Germline lookup yields CDR1 LGHDT and CDR2 YNNKEL (reference sequence). CDR3 in amino acids: CASSQELRGSAEAFF. The CDR3 coding sequence is TGTGCCAGCAGCCAAGAACTAAGGGGAAGCGCTGAAGCTTTCTTT.

V gene TRBV18 combines with J gene TRBJ2-7; TRBD1 is a possible D gene (6 bases). CDR1 KGHSH and CDR2 LQKENI come from the germline V gene. There are 14 residues in the CDR3. The V gene lost 5 bases and the J gene lost 8 bases, with 19 bases spanning the gap. This chain's CDR3 is CASSSLQGPSQQYF. The CDR3 DNA follows: TGTGCCAGCTCAAGCCTACAGGGACCCTCACAGCAGTACTTC.

The chain links TRBV9 to TRBJ2-7; maybe TRBD1 (7 bases). Trimming cost V 1 base and J 5 bases, with 13 bases left between them. This CDR3 spans 14 amino acids. The V gene's germline CDR1 is SGDLS and CDR2 YYNGEE. The CDR3 loop reads CASSVQGEVNEQYF. Here the CDR3 DNA reads TGTGCCAGCAGCGTACAGGGGGAGGTTAACGAGCAGTACTTC. Supplemented by reference TRBV9 and TRBJ2-7, the full variable domain reads DSGVTQTPKHLITATGQRVTLRCSPRSGDLSVYWYQQSLDQGLQFLIQYYNGEERAKGNILERFSAQQFPDLHSELNLSSLELGDSALYFCASSVQGEVNEQYFGPGTRLTVT.

The count of this clone is one. V is TRBV18 and J is TRBJ2-2; 10 nucleotides agree with TRBD1. This CDR3 is 16 amino acids long. Germline CDR1 reads KGHSH; CDR2 reads LQKENI. Trimming cost V 6 bases and J 4 bases; bases outside gene matches: 8. Here the CDR3 reads CASSPRQGAFTGELFF. CDR3 nucleotide sequence: TGTGCCAGCTCGCCCCGACAGGGGGCCTTCACCGGGGAGCTGTTTTTT.

The rearrangement joins TRBV7-2 to TRBJ1-1, with D uncertain. V was clipped by 4 bases and J by 6 bases, with 15 bases between them. Germline lookup yields CDR1 SGHTA and CDR2 FQGNSA. The CDR3 contains 14 residues. The CDR3 spells CASSSQLMRAEAFF. The CDR3, as DNA: TGTGCCAGCAGCTCACAGCTCATGCGGGCTGAAGCTTTCTTT.